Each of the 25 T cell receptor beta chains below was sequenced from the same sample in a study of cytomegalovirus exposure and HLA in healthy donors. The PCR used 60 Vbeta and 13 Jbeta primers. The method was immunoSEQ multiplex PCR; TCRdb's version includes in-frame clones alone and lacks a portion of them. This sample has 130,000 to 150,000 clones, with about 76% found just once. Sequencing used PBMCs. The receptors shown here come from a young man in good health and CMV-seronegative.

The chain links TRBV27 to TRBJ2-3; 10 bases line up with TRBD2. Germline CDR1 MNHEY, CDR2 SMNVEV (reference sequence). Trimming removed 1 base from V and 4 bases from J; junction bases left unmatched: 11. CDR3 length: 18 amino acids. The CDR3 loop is CASSLLKTASGSSDTQYF. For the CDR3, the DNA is TGTGCCAGCAGTTTATTGAAGACCGCTAGCGGGAGCTCAGATACGCAGTATTTT.

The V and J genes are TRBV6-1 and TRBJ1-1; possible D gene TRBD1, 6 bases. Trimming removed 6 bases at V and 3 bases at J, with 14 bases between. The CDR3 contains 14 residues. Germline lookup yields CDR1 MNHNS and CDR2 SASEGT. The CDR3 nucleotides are TGTGCCAGCAGGGCGGGGGCTTCCTACACTGAAGCTTTCTTT. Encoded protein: CASRAGASYTEAFF.

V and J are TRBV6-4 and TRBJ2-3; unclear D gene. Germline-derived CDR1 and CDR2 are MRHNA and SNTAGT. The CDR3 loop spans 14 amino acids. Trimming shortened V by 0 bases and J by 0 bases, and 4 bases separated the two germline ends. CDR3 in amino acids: CASSDSTSTDTQYF. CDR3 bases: TGTGCCAGCAGTGACTCAACTAGCACAGATACGCAGTATTTT.

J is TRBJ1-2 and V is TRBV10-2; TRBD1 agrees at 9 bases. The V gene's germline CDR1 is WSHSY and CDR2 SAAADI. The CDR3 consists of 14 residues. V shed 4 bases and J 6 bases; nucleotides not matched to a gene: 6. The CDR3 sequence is CASSGGQGQNGYTF. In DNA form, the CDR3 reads TGCGCCAGCAGTGGGGGACAGGGACAAAATGGCTACACCTTC.

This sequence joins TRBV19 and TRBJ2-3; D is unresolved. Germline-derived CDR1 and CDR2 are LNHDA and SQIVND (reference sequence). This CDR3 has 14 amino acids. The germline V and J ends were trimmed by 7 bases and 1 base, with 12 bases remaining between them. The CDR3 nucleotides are TGTGCCAGTAACGGCCGACTTCGCACAGATACGCAGTATTTT. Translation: CASNGRLRTDTQYF.

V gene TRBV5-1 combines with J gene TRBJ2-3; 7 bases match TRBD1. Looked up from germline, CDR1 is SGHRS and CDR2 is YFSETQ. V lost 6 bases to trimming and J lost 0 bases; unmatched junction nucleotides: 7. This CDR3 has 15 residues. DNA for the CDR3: TGCGCCAGCACGGTACAACAGGGGAGCACAGATACGCAGTATTTT. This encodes CASTVQQGSTDTQYF.

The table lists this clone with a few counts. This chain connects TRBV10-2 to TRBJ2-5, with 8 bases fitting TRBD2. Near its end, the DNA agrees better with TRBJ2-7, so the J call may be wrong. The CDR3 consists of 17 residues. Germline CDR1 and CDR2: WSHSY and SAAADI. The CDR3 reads CASSEAAGERWSHEQYF. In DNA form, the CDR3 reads TGCGCCAGCAGTGAAGCAGCGGGAGAACGGTGGTCCCACGAGCAGTACTTC.

The CDR3 coding sequence is TGTGCCAGCAGCCCCGGTAGCGGGTCCTACGAGCAGTACTTC. As protein: CASSPGSGSYEQYF. The chain employs TRBV11-3 and TRBJ2-7; 7 bases line up with TRBD2. This CDR3 has 14 amino acids. V lost 5 bases, J lost 1 base, and 5 bases stayed unmatched. The germline V gene has CDR1 SGHNT and CDR2 YENEEA.

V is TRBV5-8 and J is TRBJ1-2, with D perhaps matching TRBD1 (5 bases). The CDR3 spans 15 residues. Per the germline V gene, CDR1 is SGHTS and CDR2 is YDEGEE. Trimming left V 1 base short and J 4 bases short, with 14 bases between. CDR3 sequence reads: CASSLWQGQGYGYTF. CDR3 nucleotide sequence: TGTGCCAGCAGCTTGTGGCAGGGCCAGGGCTATGGCTACACCTTC.

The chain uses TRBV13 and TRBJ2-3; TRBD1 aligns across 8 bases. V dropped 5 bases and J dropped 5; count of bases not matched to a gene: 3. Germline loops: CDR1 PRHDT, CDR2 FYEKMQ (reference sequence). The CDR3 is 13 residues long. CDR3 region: CASSPDREDTQYF. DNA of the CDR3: TGTGCCAGCAGCCCGGACAGGGAAGATACGCAGTATTTT.

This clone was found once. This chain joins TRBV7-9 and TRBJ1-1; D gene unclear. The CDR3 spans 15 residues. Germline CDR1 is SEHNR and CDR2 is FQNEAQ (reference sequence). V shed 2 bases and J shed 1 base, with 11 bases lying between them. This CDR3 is CASSLYESRNTEAFF. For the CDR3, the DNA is TGTGCCAGCAGCTTATACGAGTCAAGGAACACTGAAGCTTTCTTT.

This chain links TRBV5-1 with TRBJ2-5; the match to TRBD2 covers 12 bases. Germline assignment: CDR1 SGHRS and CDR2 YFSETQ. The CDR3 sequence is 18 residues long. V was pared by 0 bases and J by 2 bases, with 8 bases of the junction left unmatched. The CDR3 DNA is TGCGCCAGCAGCTTGGGACCTAGCGGGGGGGCTGTACAAGAGACCCAGTACTTC. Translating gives CASSLGPSGGAVQETQYF.

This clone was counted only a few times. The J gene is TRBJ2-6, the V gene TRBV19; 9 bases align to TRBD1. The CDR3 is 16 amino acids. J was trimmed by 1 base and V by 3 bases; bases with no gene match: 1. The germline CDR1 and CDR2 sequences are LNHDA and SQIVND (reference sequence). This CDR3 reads CASSMTGGSGANVLTF. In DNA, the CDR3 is TGTGCCAGTAGTATGACAGGGGGATCTGGGGCCAACGTCCTGACTTTC.

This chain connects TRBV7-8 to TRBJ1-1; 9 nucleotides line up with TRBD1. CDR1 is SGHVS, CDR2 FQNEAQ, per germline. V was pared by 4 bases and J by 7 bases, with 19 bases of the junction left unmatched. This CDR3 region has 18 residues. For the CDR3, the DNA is TGTGCCAGCAGCTCTCCTAAGACCACAGGGGGCTACTTCTTTGAAGCTTTCTTT. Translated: CASSSPKTTGGYFFEAFF.

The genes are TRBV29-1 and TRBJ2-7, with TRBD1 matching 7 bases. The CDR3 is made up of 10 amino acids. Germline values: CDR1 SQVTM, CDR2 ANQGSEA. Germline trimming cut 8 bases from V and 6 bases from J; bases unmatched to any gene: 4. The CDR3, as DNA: TGCAGCACAGGGGAAGGCGAGCAGTACTTC. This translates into CSTGEGEQYF.

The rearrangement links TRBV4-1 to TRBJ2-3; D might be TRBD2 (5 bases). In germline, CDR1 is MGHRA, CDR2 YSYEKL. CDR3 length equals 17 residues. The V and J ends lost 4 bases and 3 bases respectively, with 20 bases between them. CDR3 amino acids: CASSPLVRAELTDTQYF. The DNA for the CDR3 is TGCGCCAGCAGCCCCCTCGTGAGGGCCGAGCTTACAGATACGCAGTATTTT.

CDR3 protein: CASSLRSGQGRGTEAFF. The DNA of the CDR3 is TGTGCCAGCAGCTTAAGGTCAGGACAGGGGAGGGGCACTGAAGCTTTCTTT. The chain recombines TRBV7-9 with TRBJ1-1; 9 positions agree with TRBD1. The CDR3 is 17 residues long. V shed 2 bases, J shed 4 bases, and the junction held 11 bases outside the gene matches. Germline V gene data show CDR1 as SEHNR and CDR2 as FQNEAQ (reference sequence).

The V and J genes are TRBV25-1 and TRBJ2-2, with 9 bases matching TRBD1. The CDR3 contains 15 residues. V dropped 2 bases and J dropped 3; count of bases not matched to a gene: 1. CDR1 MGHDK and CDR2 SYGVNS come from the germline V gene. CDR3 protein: CASSEGDRDTGELFF. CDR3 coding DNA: TGTGCCAGCAGTGAAGGGGACAGGGACACCGGGGAGCTGTTTTTT.

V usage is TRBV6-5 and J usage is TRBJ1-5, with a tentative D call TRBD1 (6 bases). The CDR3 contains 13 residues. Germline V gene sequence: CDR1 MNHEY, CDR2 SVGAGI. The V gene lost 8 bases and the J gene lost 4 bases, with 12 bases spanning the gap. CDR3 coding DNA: TGTGCCAGCCAGGGGACGGGGAATCAGCCCCAGCATTTT. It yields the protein CASQGTGNQPQHF.

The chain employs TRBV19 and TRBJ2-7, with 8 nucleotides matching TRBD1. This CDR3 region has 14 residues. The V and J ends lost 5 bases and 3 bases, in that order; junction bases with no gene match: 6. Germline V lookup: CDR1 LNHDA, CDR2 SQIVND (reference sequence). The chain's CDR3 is CASSPRGLDYEQYF. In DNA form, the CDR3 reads TGTGCCAGTAGTCCCAGGGGGCTTGACTACGAGCAGTACTTC.

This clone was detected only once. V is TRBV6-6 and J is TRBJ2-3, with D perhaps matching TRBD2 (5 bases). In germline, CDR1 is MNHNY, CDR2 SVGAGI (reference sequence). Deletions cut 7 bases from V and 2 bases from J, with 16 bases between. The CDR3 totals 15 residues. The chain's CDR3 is CASTPTREYTDTQYF. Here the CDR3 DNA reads TGTGCCAGCACTCCGACACGGGAATACACAGATACGCAGTATTTT.

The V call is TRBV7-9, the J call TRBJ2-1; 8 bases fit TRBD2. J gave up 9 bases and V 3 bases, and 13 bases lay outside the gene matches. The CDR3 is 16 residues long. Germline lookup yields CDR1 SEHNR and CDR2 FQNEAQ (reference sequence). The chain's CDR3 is CASSFAVGTSKGEQFF. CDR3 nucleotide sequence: TGTGCCAGCAGCTTTGCCGTGGGGACTAGTAAGGGTGAGCAGTTCTTC.

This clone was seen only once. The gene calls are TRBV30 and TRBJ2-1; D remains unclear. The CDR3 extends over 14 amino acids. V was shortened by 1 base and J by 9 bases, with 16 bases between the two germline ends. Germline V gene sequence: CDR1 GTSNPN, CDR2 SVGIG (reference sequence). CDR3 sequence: CAWSEKLMYREQFF. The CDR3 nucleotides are TGTGCCTGGAGTGAGAAACTAATGTATCGTGAGCAGTTCTTC.

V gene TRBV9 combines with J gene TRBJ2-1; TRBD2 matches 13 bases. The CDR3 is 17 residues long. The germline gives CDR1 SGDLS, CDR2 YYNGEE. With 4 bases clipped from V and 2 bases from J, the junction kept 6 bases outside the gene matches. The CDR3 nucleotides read TGTGCCAGCAGCACGGGACTAGCGGGACCCCCCTACAATGAGCAGTTCTTC. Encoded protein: CASSTGLAGPPYNEQFF. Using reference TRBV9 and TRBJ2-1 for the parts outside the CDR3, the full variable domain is DSGVTQTPKHLITATGQRVTLRCSPRSGDLSVYWYQQSLDQGLQFLIQYYNGEERAKGNILERFSAQQFPDLHSELNLSSLELGDSALYFCASSTGLAGPPYNEQFFGPGTRLTVL.

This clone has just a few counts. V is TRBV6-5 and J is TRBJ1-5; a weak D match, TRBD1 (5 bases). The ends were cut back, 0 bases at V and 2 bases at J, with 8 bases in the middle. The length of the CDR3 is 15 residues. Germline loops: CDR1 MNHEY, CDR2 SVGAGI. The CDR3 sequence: CASSYSGRGNQPQHF. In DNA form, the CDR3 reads TGTGCCAGCAGTTACTCGGGGCGTGGCAATCAGCCCCAGCATTTT.